This T cell receptor (beta chain) was identified in a study of tumor-infiltrating lymphocytes in oesophageal squamous cell carcinoma. A single record per CDR3 protein comes from TCRdb applying MiXCR to the PCR reads. The table has about 17,000 distinct CDR3 sequences, 40% to 55% seen once; the top ten hold about 25%. The germline V and J ends were trimmed by 1 base and 0 bases, with 18 bases remaining between them. The germline CDR1 and CDR2 sequences are SGHVS and FNYEAQ. The CDR3 spans 18 residues. Material: esophageal tumor tissue. The V and J genes are TRBV7-6 and TRBJ2-5; the D gene is possibly TRBD2 (7 bases). The receptor's source is a male donor with esophageal squamous cell carcinoma. As DNA, the CDR3 is TGTGCCAGCAGCTTAGGCGTAGGGGGGGGCCGTGACCAAGAGACCCAGTACTTC. It translates to CASSLGVGGGRDQETQYF.